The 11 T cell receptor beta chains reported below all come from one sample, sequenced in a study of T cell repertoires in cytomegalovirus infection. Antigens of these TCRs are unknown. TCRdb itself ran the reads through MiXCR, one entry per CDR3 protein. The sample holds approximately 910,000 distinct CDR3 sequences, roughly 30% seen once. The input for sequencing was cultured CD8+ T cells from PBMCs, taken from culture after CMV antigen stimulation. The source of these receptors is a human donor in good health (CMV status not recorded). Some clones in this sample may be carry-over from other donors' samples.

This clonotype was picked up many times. The CDR3 is CASSLGTSLYNEQFF. DNA of the CDR3: TGTGCCAGCAGCTTAGGGACTAGCCTATACAATGAGCAGTTCTTC. The chain carries TRBV7-6 and TRBJ2-1; 8 bases line up with TRBD2. Trimming at V came to 1 base and at J to 4 bases, leaving 3 bases not matched to a gene. In germline, CDR1 is SGHVS, CDR2 FNYEAQ. CDR3 length: 15 amino acids.

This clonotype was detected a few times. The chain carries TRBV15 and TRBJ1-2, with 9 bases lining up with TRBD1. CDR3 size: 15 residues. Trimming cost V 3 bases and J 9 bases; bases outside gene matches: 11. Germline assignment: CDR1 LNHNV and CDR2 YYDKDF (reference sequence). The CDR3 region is CATSSPGQGTQSYTF. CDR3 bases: TGTGCCACCAGCAGTCCAGGACAGGGGACACAAAGCTACACCTTC.

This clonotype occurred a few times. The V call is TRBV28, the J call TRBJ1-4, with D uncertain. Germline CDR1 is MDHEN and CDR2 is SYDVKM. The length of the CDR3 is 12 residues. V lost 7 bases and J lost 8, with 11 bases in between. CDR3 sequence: CASTPSTEKLFF. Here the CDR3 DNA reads TGTGCCAGCACCCCCTCTACAGAAAAACTGTTTTTT.

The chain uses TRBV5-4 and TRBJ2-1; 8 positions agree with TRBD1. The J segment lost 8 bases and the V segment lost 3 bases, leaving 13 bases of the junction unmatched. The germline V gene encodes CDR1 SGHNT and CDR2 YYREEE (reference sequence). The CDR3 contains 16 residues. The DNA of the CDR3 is TGTGCCAGCAGCTCGCCGGACAGGGCGCCCTTCGATGAGCAGTTCTTC. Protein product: CASSSPDRAPFDEQFF.

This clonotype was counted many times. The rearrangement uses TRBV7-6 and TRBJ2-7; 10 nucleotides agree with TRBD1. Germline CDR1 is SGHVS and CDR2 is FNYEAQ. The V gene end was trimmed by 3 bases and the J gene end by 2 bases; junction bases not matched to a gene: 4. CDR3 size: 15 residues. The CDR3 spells CASSLGQGQAYEQYV. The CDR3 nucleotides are TGTGCCAGCAGCTTGGGACAGGGGCAAGCCTACGAGCAGTACGTC.

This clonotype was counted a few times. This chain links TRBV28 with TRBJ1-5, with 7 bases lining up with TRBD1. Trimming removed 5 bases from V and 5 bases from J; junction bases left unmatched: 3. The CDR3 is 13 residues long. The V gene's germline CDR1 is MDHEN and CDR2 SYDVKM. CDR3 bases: TGTGCCAGCAGTAGGGACAGCCATCAGCCCCAGCATTTT. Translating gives CASSRDSHQPQHF.

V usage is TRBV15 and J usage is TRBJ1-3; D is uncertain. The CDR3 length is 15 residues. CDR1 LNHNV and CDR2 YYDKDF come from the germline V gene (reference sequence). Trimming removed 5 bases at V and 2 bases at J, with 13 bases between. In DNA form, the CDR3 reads TGTGCCACCAGCGGCGGACCTCAACCTGGAAACACCATATATTTT. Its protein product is CATSGGPQPGNTIYF.

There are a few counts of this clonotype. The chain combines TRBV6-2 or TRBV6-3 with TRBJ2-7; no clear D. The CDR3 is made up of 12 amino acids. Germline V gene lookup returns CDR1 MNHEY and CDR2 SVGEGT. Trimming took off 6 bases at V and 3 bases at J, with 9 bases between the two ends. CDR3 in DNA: TGTGCCAGCAGCCAGACGAGCTACGAGCAGTACGTC. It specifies CASSQTSYEQYV.

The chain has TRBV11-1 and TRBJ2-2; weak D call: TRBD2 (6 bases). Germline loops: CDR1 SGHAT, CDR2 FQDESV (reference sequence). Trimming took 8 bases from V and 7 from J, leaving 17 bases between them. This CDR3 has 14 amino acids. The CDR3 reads CASASGSRGGELFF. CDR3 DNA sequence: TGTGCCAGCGCAAGCGGGTCTAGGGGCGGGGAGCTGTTTTTT. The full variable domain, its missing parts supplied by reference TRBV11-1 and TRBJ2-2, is EAEVAQSPRYKITEKSQAVAFWCDPISGHATLYWYRQILGQGPELLVQFQDESVVDDSQLPKDRFSAERLKGVDSTLKIQPAELGDSAMYLCASASGSRGGELFFGEGSRLTVL.

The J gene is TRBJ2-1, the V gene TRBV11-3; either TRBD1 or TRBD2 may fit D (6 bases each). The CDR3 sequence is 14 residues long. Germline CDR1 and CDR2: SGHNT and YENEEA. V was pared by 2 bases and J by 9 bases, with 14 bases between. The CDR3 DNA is TGTGCCAGCAGCTTACCTAACGGGGGCGGTGAGCAGTTCTTC. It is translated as CASSLPNGGGEQFF.

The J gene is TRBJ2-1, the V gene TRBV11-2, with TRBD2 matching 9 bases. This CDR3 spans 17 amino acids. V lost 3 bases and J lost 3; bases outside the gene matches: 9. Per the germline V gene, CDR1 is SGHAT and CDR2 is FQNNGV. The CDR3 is CASSFRGTSGRYNEQFF. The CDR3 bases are TGTGCCAGCAGCTTTAGGGGAACTAGCGGGCGCTACAATGAGCAGTTCTTC.